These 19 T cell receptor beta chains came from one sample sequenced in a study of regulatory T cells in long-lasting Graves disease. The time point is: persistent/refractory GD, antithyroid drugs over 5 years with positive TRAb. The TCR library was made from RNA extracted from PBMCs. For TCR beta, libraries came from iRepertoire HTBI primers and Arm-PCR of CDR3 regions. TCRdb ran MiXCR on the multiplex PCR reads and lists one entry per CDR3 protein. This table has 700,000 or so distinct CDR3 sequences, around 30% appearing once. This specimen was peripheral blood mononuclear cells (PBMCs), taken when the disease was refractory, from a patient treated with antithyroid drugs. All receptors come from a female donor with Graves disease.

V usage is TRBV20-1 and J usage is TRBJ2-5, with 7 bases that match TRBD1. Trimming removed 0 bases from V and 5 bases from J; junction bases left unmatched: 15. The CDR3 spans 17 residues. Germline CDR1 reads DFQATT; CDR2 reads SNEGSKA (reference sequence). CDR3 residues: CSARDPSGGGLLETQYF. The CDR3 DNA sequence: TGCAGTGCTAGAGACCCTTCAGGGGGTGGTTTGTTGGAGACCCAGTACTTC.

CDR3 sequence reads: CASSSTGTSEAEQYF. CDR3 coding DNA: TGTGCCAGCAGCTCGACCGGGACTAGCGAAGCCGAGCAGTACTTC. This chain connects TRBV6-1 to TRBJ2-7, with 10 nucleotides matching TRBD2. The germline V gene has CDR1 MNHNS and CDR2 SASEGT. V lost 6 bases and J lost 6; bases outside the gene matches: 11. The CDR3 is made up of 15 amino acids.

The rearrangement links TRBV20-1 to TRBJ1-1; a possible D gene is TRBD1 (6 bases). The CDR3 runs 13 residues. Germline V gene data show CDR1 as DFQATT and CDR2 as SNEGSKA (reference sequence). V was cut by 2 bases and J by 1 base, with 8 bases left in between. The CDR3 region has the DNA TGCAGTGCTAGACTGACAGGGAACACTGAAGCTTTCTTT. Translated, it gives CSARLTGNTEAFF.

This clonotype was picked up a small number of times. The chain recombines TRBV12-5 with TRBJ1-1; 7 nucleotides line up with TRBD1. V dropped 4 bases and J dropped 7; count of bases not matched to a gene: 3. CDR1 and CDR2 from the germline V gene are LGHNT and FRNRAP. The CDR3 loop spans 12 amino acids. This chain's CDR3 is CASGSTGIEAFF. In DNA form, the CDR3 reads TGTGCTAGTGGTTCGACAGGGATTGAAGCTTTCTTT.

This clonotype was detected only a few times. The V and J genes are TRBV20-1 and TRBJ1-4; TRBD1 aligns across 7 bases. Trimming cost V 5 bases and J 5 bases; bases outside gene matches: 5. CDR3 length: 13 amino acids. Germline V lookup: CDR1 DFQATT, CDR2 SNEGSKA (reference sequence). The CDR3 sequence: CSAPQGVNEKLFF. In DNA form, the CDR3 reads TGCAGTGCTCCCCAGGGGGTGAATGAAAAACTGTTTTTT.

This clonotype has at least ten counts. The CDR3 bases are TGTGCCAGCAGTGACAGGGACACCGGGGAGCTGTTTTTT. This encodes CASSDRDTGELFF. This chain joins TRBV6-1 and TRBJ2-2; D may be TRBD1 (5 bases). Germline values: CDR1 MNHNS, CDR2 SASEGT. The CDR3 sequence is 13 residues long. V shed 3 bases and J shed 3 bases, with 5 bases lying between them.

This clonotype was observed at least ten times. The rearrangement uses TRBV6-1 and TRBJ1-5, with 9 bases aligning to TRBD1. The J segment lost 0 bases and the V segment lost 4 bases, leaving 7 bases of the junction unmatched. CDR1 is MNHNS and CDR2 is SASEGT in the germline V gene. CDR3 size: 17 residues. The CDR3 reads CASSAKDRGFSNQPQHF. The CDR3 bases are TGTGCCAGCAGTGCAAAGGACAGGGGATTTAGCAATCAGCCCCAGCATTTT.

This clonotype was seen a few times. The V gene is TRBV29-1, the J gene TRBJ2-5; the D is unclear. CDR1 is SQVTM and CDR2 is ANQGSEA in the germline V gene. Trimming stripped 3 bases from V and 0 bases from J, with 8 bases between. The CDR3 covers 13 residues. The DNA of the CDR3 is TGCAGCGTTGACCTCAGAAACCAAGAGACCCAGTACTTC. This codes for CSVDLRNQETQYF.

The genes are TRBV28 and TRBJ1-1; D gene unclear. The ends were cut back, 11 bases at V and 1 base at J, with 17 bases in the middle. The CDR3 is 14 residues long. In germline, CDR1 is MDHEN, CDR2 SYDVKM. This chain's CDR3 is CAARARTGNTEAFF. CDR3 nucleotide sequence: TGTGCCGCGAGGGCTCGAACTGGGAACACTGAAGCTTTCTTT.

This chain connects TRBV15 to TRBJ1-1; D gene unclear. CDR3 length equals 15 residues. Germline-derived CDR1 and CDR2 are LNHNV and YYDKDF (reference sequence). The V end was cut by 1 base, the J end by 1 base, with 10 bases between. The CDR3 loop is CATSRVGLQNTEAFF. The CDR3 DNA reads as TGTGCCACCAGCAGAGTTGGGCTTCAGAACACTGAAGCTTTCTTT.

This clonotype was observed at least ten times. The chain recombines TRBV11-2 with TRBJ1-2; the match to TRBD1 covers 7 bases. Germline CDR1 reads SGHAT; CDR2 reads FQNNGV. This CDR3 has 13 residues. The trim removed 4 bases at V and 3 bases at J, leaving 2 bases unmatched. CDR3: CASSSRGYYGYTF. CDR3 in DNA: TGTGCCAGCAGCTCCAGGGGGTACTATGGCTACACCTTC.

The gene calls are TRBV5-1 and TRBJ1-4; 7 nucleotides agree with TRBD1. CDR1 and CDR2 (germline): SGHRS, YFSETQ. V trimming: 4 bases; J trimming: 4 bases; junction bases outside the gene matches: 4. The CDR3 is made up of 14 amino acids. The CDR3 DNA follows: TGCGCCAGCAGCGTTTCAGGGGGTAATGAAAAACTGTTTTTT. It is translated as CASSVSGGNEKLFF.

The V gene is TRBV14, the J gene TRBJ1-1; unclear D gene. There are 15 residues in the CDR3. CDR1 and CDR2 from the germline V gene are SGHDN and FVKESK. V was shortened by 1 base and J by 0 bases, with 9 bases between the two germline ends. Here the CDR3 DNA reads TGTGCCAGCAGCCAAGTTCCAAGCATGAACACTGAAGCTTTCTTT. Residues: CASSQVPSMNTEAFF.

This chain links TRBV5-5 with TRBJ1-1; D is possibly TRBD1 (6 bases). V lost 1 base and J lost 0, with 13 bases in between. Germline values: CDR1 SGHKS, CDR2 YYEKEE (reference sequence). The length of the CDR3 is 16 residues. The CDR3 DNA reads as TGTGCCAGCAGCTTGAATACAGGGCTCATGAACACTGAAGCTTTCTTT. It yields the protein CASSLNTGLMNTEAFF.

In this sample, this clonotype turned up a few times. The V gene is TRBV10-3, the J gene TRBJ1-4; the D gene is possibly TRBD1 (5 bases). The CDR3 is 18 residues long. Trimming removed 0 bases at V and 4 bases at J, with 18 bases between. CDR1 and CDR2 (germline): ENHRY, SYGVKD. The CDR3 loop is CAISESSPRGGGNEKLFF. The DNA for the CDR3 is TGTGCCATCAGTGAGTCATCGCCCCGCGGTGGGGGTAATGAAAAACTGTTTTTT.

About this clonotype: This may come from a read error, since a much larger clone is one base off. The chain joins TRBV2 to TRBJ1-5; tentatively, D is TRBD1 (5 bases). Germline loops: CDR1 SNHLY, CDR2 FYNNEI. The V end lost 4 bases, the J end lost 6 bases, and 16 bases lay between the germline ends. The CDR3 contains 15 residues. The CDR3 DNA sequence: TGTGCCAGCAGTGGAAGTGGTGGGGGGGGTCAGCCCCAGCATTTT. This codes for CASSGSGGGGQPQHF.

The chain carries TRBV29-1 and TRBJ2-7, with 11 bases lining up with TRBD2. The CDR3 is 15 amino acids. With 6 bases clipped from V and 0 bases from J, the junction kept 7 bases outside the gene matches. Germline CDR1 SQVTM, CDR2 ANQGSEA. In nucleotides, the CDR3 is TGCAGCGTCCTAAGACTAGCGGGAAGCTCCTACGAGCAGTACTTC. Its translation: CSVLRLAGSSYEQYF.

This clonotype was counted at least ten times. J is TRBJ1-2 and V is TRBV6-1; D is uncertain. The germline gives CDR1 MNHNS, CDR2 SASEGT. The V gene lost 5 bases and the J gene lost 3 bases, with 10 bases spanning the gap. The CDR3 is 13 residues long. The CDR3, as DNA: TGTGCCAGCAGTCAAGACCGATACTATGGCTACACCTTC. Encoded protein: CASSQDRYYGYTF.

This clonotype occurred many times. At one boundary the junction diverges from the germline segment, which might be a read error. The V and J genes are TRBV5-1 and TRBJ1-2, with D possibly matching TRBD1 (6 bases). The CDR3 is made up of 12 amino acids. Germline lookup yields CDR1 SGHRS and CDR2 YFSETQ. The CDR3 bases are TGTGCCAGCAGCGGGGGCGACTATGGCTACACCTTC. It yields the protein CASSGGDYGYTF.